This T cell receptor (beta chain) was captured in a study of identical twins. Study results and caveats: Memory repertoires showed no such pattern, whereas abundant cord blood beta clonotypes carried fewer insertions. Surplus twin overlap in beta out-of-frame sequences was less pronounced.

This clonotype came up many times. Its specificity is not known. Unique molecular identifiers were in the cDNA, with template-switch universal primer binding. TCRdb passed the 5' RACE reads through MiXCR, listing each CDR3 protein once. Here the sample spans fewer than 650,000 distinct CDR3 sequences, under 8.5% being singletons. The CDR3 covers 15 residues. In germline, CDR1 is KGHDR, CDR2 SFDVKD. After removal of 6 bases from V and 6 bases from J, the junction contained 10 bases not matched to a gene. This sample also belongs to another study, concerning yellow fever vaccine responses in identical twins. That paper states: Reported findings indicate that twins' vaccine T cell responses seemed partially convergent, partially personalized.

V and J are TRBV24-1 and TRBJ2-1; 7 bases map to TRBD2. The sequence derives from a woman between 18 and 29 years old in good health. Sequenced input: PBMCs. The DNA for the CDR3 is TGTGCCACCAGTATAGCGGGCTCCACCCGCAATGAGCAGTTCTTC. This gives the protein CATSIAGSTRNEQFF.